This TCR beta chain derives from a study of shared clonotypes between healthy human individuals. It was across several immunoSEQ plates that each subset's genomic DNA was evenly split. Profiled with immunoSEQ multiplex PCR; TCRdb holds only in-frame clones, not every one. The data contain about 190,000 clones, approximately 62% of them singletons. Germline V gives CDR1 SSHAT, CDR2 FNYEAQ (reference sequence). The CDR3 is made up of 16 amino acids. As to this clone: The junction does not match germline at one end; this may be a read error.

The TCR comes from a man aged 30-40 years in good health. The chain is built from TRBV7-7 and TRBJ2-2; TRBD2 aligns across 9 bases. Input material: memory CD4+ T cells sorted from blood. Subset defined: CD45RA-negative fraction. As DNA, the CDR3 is TGTGCTAGCAGCCCCTCTAGCGGGAAGACCCCAGGGGAGCTGTTTTTT. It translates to CASSPSSGKTPGELFF.